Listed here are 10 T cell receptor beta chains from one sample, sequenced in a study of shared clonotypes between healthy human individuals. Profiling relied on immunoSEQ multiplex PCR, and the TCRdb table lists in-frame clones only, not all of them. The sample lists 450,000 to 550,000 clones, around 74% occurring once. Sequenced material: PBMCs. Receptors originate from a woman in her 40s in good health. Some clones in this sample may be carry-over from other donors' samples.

Here the CDR3 reads CASSDRGMETDTQYF. CDR3 nucleotides: TGTGCCAGCAGTGACCGGGGAATGGAAACAGATACGCAGTATTTT. The chain is built from TRBV6-4 and TRBJ2-3, with D possibly being TRBD2 (5 bases). Germline V lookup: CDR1 MRHNA, CDR2 SNTAGT. This CDR3 comprises 15 residues. The germline V and J ends were trimmed by 2 bases and 3 bases, with 12 bases remaining between them.

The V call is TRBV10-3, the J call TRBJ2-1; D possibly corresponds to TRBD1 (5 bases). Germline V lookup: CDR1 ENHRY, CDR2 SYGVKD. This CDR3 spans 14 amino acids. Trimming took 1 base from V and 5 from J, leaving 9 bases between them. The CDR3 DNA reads TGTGCCATCAGTGAGTATGGGGCAGACAATGAGCAGTTCTTC. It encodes CAISEYGADNEQFF.

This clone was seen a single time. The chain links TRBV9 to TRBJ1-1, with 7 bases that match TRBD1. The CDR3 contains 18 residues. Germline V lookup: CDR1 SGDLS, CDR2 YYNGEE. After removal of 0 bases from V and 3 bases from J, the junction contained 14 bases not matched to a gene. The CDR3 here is CASSVEGIQGPQDTEAFF. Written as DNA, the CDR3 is TGTGCCAGCAGCGTAGAAGGTATACAGGGGCCTCAGGACACTGAAGCTTTCTTT.

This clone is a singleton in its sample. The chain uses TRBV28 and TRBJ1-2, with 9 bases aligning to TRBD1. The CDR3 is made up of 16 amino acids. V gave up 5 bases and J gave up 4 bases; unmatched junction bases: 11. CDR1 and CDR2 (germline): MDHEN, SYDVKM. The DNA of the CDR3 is TGTGCCAGCAGTCCCCCCGGGACAGGGCTTGGCTATGGCTACACCTTC. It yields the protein CASSPPGTGLGYGYTF.

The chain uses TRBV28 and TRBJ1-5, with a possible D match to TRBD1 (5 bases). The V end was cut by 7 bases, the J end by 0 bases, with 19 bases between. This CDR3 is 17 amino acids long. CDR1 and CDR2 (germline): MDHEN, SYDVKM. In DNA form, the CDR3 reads TGTGCCAGCACCCTAACGGGAGGGGAAAATAGCAATCAGCCCCAGCATTTT. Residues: CASTLTGGENSNQPQHF.

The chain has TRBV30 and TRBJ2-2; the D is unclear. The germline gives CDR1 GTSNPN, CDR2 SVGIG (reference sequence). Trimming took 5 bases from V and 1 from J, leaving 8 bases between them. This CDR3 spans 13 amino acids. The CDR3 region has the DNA TGTGCCTGGGACTCAGGGAACACCGGGGAGCTGTTTTTT. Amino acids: CAWDSGNTGELFF.

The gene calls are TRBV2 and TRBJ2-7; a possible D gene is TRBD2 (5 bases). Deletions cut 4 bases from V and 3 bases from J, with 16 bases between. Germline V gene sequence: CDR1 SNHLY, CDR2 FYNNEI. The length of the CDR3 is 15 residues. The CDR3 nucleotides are TGTGCCAGCAGTGGCCGGGGTGGGAGCTTCTACGAGCAGTACTTC. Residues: CASSGRGGSFYEQYF.

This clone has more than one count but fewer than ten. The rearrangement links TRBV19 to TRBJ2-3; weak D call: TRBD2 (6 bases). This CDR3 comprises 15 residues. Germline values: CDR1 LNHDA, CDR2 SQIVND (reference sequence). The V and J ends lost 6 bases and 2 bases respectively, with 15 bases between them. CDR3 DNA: TGTGCCAGTAGACTGACTAGGAGGGACACAGATACGCAGTATTTT. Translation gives CASRLTRRDTDTQYF.

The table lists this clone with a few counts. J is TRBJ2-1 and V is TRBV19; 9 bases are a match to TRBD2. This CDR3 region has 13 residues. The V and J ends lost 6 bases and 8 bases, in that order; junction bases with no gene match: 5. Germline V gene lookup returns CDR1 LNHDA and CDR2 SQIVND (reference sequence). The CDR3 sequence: CASRSSGMYEQFF. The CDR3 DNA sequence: TGTGCCAGTAGGTCTAGCGGGATGTATGAGCAGTTCTTC.

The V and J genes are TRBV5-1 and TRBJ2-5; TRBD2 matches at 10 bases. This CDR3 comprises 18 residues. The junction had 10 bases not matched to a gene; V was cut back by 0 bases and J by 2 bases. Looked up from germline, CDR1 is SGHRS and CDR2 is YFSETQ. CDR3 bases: TGCGCCAGCAGCTTGGGGCTAGCGGGAGTCTTAGGGCAAGAGACCCAGTACTTC. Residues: CASSLGLAGVLGQETQYF.